The clone carrying this T cell receptor beta chain has only a few counts. The antigen remains unidentified. This CDR3 has 15 residues. V was pared by 7 bases and J by 2 bases, with 17 bases between. CDR1 is MNHNS, CDR2 SASEGT, per germline. This entry comes from a study of beta chain features in type 1 diabetes. Study-wide results and caveats: Highly expressing activated T cells could be over-counted with a cDNA template.

Sequenced material consisted of expressed TCRB transcripts (all of the isolated RNA was reverse transcribed). Approximately 3.5 million reads per sample on average were obtained from naive, central memory and regulatory T cell samples. Measured with immunoSEQ multiplex PCR; TCRdb has only the in-frame clones, and not every one. The sample yields 150,000 or so clones, roughly 11% seen once. V is TRBV6-1 and J is TRBJ1-2; D possibly corresponds to TRBD1 (6 bases). Sequencing was performed on central memory CD4+ T cells from blood. This clonotype originated in a young man in good health. This CDR3 is CASKTQGGPNYGYTF. The CDR3 DNA reads TGTGCCAGCAAGACACAGGGAGGACCAAACTATGGCTACACCTTC.